Reported below is one T cell receptor (beta chain). The data are from a study of blood T cell repertoires in COVID-19. About the research overall: Spain, Italy and the United States supplied samples that represented acute and convalescent COVID-19. PBMCs, B-cell-depleted T cells, or T cells were the source of the cDNA or gDNA that made up the material.

This CDR3 contains 17 residues. V shed 6 bases, J shed 3 bases, and the junction held 15 bases outside the gene matches. Germline-derived CDR1 and CDR2 are SGHVS and FNYEAQ. Per the authors' pipeline: The assay estimated nucleated cells by amplifying reference gene primers. The protocol was immunoSEQ multiplex PCR, while the TCRdb copy is restricted to in-frame clones and leaves out a portion. The V and J calls and clone size come from that table; D and trimming were worked out from the DNA. The sample consists of tens of thousands of clones, more than 70% of them appearing once. The origin of this receptor is a woman aged 45-65 years with active or convalescent COVID-19. Sequenced material: peripheral blood. This chain uses TRBV7-6 with TRBJ2-5; 8 bases are a match to TRBD2. CDR3 coding DNA: TGTGCCAGCAGAACGGGACTAGTGAGTTCTGGGGAAGAGACCCAGTACTTC. Its translation: CASRTGLVSSGEETQYF.